This paragraph reports one TCR beta chain. Its specificity is not known. The ends were cut back, 0 bases at V and 9 bases at J, with 11 bases in the middle. This CDR3 comprises 13 residues. Germline CDR1 reads LNHNV; CDR2 reads YYDKDF (reference sequence). 5'-RACE, quantitative and with molecular barcodes, yielded the TCR beta libraries. TCRdb passed the 5' RACE reads through MiXCR, listing each CDR3 protein once. The sample carries 340,000 or so distinct CDR3 sequences, roughly 14% recorded once. This sample stems from a study of CD8 T cells in ankylosing spondylitis. Study results and limitations: Past research had described some motif variants in reactive arthritis synovial fluid and blood. Several highly homologous variants made up a TCR beta motif, and this motif appeared characteristic of ankylosing spondylitis blood.

The sequence came from a male donor with ankylosing spondylitis or in good health (not recorded which). Input material: blood, either unsorted or a sorted T cell fraction (not recorded which). V usage is TRBV15 and J usage is TRBJ2-5, with no clear D. Here the CDR3 reads CATSREGLRAQYF. The CDR3 DNA follows: TGTGCCACCAGCAGAGAAGGTCTTAGGGCCCAGTACTTC.